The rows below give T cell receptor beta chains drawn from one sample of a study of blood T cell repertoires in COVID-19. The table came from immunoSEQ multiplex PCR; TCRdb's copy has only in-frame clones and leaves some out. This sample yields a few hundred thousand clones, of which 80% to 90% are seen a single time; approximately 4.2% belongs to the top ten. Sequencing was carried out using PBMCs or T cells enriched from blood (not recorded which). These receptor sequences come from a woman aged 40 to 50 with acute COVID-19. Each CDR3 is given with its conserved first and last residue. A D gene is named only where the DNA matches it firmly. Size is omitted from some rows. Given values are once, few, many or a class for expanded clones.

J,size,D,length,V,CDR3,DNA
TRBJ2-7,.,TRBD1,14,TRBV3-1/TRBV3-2,CASSLVTGAGEQYF,TGTGCCAGCAGCCTGGTTACAGGGGCGGGTGAGCAGTACTTC
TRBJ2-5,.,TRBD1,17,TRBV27,CASSLSGGAGYQETQYF,TGTGCCAGCAGTTTGTCAGGGGGCGCAGGGTACCAAGAGACCCAGTACTTC
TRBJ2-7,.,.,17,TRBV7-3,CASTWESILASVYEQYF,TGTGCCAGCACCTGGGAGTCGATCCTGGCTTCTGTGTACGAGCAGTACTTC
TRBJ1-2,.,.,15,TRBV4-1,CASSQPLAGENGYTF,TGCGCCAGCAGCCAACCCTTGGCAGGGGAGAATGGCTACACCTTC
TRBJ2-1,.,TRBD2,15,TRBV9,CASSGGGAGSNEQFF,TGTGCCAGCAGCGGGGGAGGGGCGGGGAGCAATGAGCAGTTCTTC
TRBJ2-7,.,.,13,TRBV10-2,CASSPGSSYEQYF,TGCGCCAGCAGTCCAGGGTCCTCCTACGAGCAGTACTTC
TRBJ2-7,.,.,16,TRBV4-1,CASSQGGRGPPYEQYF,TGCGCCAGCAGCCAAGGGGGTAGGGGTCCCCCCTACGAGCAGTACTTC
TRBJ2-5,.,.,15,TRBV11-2,CASSLAAGLRETQYF,TGTGCCAGCAGCTTAGCGGCGGGGCTGAGGGAGACCCAGTACTTC
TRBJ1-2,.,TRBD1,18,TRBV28,CASTLPGQGFAANYGYTF,TGTGCCAGCACCCTCCCGGGACAGGGTTTCGCAGCTAACTATGGCTACACCTTC
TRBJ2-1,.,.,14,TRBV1,CTSPTSGAGNEQFF,TGCACCAGCCCCACTAGCGGGGCCGGCAATGAGCAGTTCTTC
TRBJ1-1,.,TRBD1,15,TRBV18,CASSGRDRVNTEAFF,TGTGCCAGCTCAGGCCGGGACAGGGTAAACACTGAAGCTTTCTTT
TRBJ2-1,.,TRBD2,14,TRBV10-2,CAVAGLAVTSEQFF,TGCGCAGTGGCGGGACTAGCGGTAACAAGTGAGCAGTTCTTC
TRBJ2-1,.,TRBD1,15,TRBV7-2,CASSVGQTSYNEQFF,TGTGCCAGCAGCGTGGGACAGACTTCCTACAATGAGCAGTTCTTC
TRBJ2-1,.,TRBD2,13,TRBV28,CASSRGLVTEQFF,TGTGCCAGCAGCCGGGGACTAGTGACTGAGCAGTTCTTC
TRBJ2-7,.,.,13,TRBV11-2,CASSFYELREQYF,TGTGCCAGCAGCTTCTATGAACTGCGTGAGCAGTACTTC
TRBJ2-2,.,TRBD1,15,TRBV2,CASRTDRGGTGELFF,TGTGCCAGCAGGACGGACAGGGGAGGGACCGGGGAGCTGTTTTTT
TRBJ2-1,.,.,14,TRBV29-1,CSVDGGSSYNEQFF,TGCAGCGTTGATGGCGGAAGCTCCTACAATGAGCAGTTCTTC
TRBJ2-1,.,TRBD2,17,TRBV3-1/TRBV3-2,CASSQDMSLAGSNEQFF,TGTGCCAGCAGCCAAGATATGTCCCTAGCGGGATCCAATGAGCAGTTCTTC
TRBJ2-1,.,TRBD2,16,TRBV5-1,CASSFGTSRNYNEQFF,TGCGCCAGCAGCTTCGGGACTAGCAGGAACTACAATGAGCAGTTCTTC
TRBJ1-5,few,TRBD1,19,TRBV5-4,CASSLTGTGPRGGNQPQHF,TGTGCCAGCAGCTTGACCGGGACAGGGCCGAGGGGTGGCAATCAGCCCCAGCATTTT
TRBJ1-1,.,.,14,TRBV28,CASSLTPMNTEAFF,TGTGCCAGCAGTTTGACACCCATGAACACTGAAGCTTTCTTT
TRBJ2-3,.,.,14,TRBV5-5,CASSFSPSTDTQYF,TGTGCCAGCAGCTTTTCCCCTAGCACAGATACGCAGTATTTT
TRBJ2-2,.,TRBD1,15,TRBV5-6,CASSLGQGVSGELFF,TGTGCCAGCAGCTTGGGACAGGGCGTCTCCGGGGAGCTGTTTTTT
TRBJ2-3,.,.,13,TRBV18,CASSPDRSHTQYF,TGTGCCAGCTCACCCGACAGGAGCCATACGCAGTATTTT
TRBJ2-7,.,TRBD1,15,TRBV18,CASSSPGQGSYEQYF,TGTGCCAGCTCATCGCCGGGACAGGGGTCCTACGAGCAGTACTTC
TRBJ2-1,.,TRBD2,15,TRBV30,CAWGATSGKGGEQFF,TGTGCCTGGGGAGCGACTAGCGGGAAAGGTGGGGAGCAGTTCTTC
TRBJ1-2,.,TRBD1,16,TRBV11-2,CASSLITGTGGYGYTF,TGTGCCAGCAGCTTAATAACAGGGACAGGGGGGTATGGCTACACCTTC
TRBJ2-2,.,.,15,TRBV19,CASRTSGEGTGELFF,TGTGCCAGTAGGACCTCAGGGGAGGGCACCGGGGAGCTGTTTTTT
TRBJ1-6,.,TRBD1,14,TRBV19,CATRRGDYNSPLHF,TGTGCCACGCGCAGGGGGGACTATAATTCACCCCTCCACTTT
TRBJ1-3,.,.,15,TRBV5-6,CASSSDLRGGNTIYF,TGTGCCAGCAGCTCGGACCTTCGGGGGGGAAACACCATATATTTT
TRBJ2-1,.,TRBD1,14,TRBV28,CASRGQPSYNEQFF,TGTGCCAGCAGGGGACAGCCTTCCTACAATGAGCAGTTCTTC
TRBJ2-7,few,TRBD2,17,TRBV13,CASSLRGVSGLLAQQYF,TGTGCCAGCAGCTTAAGGGGAGTTAGCGGGTTATTGGCACAGCAGTACTTC
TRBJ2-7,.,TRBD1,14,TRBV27,CASSSLDRGYEQYF,TGTGCCAGCAGTTCCCTAGACAGGGGGTACGAGCAGTACTTC
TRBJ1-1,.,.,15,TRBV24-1,CATRPGGERNTEAFF,TGTGCCACCAGGCCCGGGGGGGAGAGGAACACTGAAGCTTTCTTT
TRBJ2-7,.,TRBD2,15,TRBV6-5,CASSYETSGIYEQYF,TGTGCCAGCAGTTACGAGACTAGCGGGATCTACGAGCAGTACTTC
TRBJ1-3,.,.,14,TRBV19,CASSIVTAGNTIYF,TGTGCCAGTAGTATAGTGACAGCTGGAAACACCATATATTTT
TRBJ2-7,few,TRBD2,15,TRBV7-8,CASSFKRGRGYEQYF,TGTGCCAGCAGCTTCAAGCGCGGGAGGGGCTACGAGCAGTACTTC
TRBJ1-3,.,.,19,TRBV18,CASSPQGSQGISSGNTIYF,TGTGCCAGCTCACCCCAAGGAAGTCAGGGGATCTCCTCTGGAAACACCATATATTTT